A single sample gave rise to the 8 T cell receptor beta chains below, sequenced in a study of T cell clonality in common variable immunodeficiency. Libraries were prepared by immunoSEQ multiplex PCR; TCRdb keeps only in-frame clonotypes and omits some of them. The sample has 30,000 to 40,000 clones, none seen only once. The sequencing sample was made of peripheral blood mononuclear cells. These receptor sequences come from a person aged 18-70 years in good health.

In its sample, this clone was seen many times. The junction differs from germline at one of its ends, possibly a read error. The sequenced CDR3 bases are TGTGCCAGCGGCCAAGACACAACTAGTGAAAAA. This encodes CASGQDTTSEK. The full CDR3 protein reads CASGQDTTSEKLFF. The chain joins TRBV14 to TRBJ1-4; D gene uncertain. The missing CDR3 end, 3 residues past where the read stops, is filled in from the germline J gene. The CDR3 has 14 amino acids. Germline V gene lookup returns CDR1 SGHDN and CDR2 FVKESK.

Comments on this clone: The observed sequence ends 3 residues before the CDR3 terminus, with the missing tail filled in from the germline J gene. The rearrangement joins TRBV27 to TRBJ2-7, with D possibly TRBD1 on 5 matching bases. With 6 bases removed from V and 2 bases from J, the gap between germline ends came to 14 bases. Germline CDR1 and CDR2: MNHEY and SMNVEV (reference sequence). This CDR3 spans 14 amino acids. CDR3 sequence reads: CASSSGDSTYEQYF. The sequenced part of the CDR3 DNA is TGTGCCAGCAGCTCAGGCGACAGTACCTACGAG.

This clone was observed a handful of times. CDR3 bases read: TGTGCCAGTAGTACCGGACAGGGAACCTCCTACAATGAC. Residues: CASSTGQGTSYND. The whole CDR3 protein reads CASSTGQGTSYNDYTF. The chain recombines TRBV19 with TRBJ1-2; 8 bases are a match to TRBD1. With the read ending 3 residues before the CDR3 end, the germline J gene is used to fill in that end. The V gene's germline CDR1 is LNHDA and CDR2 SQIVND (reference sequence). This CDR3 is built from 16 residues.

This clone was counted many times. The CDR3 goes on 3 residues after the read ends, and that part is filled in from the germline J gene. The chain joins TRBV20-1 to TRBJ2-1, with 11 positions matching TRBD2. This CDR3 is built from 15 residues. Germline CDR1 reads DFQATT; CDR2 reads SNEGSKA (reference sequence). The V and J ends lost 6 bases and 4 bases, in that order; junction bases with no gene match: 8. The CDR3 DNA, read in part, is TGCAGTGCCAAGGGACTAGCGGTTACATACAATGAG. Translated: CSAKGLAVTYNE. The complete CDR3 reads CSAKGLAVTYNEQFF.

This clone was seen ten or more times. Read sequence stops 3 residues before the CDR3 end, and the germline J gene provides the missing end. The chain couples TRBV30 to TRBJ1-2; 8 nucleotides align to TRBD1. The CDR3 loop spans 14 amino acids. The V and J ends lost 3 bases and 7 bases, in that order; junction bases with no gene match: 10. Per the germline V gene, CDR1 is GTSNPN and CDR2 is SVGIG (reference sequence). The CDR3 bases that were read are TGTGCCTGGAGAATGACAGGGGCTCCATTTGGC. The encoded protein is CAWRMTGAPFG. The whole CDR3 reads CAWRMTGAPFGYTF.

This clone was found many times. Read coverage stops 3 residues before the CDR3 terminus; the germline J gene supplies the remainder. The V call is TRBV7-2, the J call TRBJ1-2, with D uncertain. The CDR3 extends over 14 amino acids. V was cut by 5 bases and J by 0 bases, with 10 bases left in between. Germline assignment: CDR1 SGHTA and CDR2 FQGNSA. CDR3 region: CASSLPGTNYGYTF. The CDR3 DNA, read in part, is TGTGCCAGCAGCCTCCCCGGTACTAACTATGGC.

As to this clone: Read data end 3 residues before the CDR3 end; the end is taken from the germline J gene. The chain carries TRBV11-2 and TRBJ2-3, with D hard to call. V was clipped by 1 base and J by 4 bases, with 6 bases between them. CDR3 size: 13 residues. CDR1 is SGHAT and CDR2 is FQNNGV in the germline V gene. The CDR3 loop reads CASSLVGPDTQYF. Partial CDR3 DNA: TGTGCCAGCAGCTTAGTTGGCCCAGATACG.

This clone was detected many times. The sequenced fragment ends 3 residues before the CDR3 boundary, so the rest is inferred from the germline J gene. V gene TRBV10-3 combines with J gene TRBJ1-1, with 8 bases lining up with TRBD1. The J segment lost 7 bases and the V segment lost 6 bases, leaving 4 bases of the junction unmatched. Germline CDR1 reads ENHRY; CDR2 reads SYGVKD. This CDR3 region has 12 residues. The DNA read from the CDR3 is TGTGCCATCAGGCAGGGGGCGCGTGAA. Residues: CAIRQGARE. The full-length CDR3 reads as CAIRQGAREAFF.